This entry is about one T cell receptor beta chain. J lost 2 bases, V lost 8 bases, and 5 bases had no gene match. The CDR3 is 13 amino acids. CDR1 and CDR2 (germline): MNHNY, SVGAGI (reference sequence). The source of the sample is a study of PD-L1 blockade in urothelial cancer. Some clones are missing from TCRdb's copy, which holds only in-frame ones; the method was immunoSEQ multiplex PCR. The table shows tens of thousands of clones, with around 90% occurring only once. The source was PBMCs, collected around atezolizumab (anti-PD-L1) treatment. The gene calls are TRBV6-6 and TRBJ1-2; 7 nucleotides match TRBD1. This clonotype originated in a middle-aged man with urothelial cancer. The CDR3 DNA is TGTGCCAGCTCCGAGACAGGGAACTATGGCTACACCTTC. Protein product: CASSETGNYGYTF.